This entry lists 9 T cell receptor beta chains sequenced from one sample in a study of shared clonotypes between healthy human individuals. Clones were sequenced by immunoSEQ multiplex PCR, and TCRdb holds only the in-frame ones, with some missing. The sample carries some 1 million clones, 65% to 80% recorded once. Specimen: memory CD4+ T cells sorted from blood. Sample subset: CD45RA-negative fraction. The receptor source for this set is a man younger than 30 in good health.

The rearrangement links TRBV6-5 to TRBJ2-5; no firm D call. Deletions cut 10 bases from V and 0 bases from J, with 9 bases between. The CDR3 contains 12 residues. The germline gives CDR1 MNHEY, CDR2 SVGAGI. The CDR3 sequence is CAISGNQETQYF. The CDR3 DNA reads TGTGCCATCTCTGGGAACCAAGAGACCCAGTACTTC.

The CDR3: CASNRERQGGWYGYTF. DNA for the CDR3: TGTGCCAGCAACAGAGAGCGTCAGGGGGGATGGTATGGCTACACCTTC. The chain has TRBV6-6 and TRBJ1-2; TRBD1 aligns across 7 bases. Germline assignment: CDR1 MNHNY and CDR2 SVGAGI (reference sequence). The ends lost 7 bases at V and 5 bases at J; junction bases unmatched: 16. The CDR3 consists of 16 residues.

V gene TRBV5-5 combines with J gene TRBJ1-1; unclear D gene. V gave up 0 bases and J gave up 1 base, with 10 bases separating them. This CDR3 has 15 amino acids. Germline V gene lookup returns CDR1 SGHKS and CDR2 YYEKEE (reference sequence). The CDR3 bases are TGTGCCAGCAGCTTGGGCCCCCGGGAGAACACTGAAGCTTTCTTT. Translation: CASSLGPRENTEAFF.

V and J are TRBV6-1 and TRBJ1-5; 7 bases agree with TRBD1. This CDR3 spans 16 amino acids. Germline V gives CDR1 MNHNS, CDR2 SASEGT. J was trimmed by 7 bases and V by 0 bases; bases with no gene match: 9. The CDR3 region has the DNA TGTGCCAGCAGTGAAGCCGCGGGACAGCGGGACCAGCCCCAGCATTTT. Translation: CASSEAAGQRDQPQHF.

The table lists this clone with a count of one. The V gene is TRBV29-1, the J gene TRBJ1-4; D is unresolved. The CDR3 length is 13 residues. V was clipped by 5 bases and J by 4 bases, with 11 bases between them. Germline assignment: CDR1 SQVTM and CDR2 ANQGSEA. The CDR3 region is CSVRPGINEKLFF. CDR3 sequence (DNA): TGCAGCGTTCGGCCCGGGATTAATGAAAAACTGTTTTTT.

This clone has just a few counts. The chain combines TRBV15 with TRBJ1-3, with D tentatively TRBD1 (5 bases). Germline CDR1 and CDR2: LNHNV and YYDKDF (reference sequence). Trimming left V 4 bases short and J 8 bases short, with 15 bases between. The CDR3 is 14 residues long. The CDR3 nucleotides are TGTGCCACCAGCACTCGCCTCCCGGGGGACACCATATATTTT. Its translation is CATSTRLPGDTIYF.

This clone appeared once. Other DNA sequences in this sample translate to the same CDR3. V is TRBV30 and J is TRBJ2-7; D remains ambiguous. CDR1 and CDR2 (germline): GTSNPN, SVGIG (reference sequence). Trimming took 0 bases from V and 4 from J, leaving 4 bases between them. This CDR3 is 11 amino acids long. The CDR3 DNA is TGTGCCTGGAGTGTACAATACGAGCAGTACTTC. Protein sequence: CAWSVQYEQYF.

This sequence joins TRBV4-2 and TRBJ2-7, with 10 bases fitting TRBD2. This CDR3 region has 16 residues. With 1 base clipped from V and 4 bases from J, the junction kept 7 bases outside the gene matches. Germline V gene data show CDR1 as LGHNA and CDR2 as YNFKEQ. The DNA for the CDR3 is TGTGCCAGCAGCCAAGCCCCCGGACTAGCGGAGTACGAGCAGTACTTC. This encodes CASSQAPGLAEYEQYF.

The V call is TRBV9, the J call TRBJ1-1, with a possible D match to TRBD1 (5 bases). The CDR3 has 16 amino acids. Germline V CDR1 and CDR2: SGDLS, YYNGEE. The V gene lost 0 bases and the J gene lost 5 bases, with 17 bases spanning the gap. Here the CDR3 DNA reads TGTGCCAGCAGCGTAGGTGGGGGTCTGGGAGTTACTGAAGCTTTCTTT. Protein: CASSVGGGLGVTEAFF.